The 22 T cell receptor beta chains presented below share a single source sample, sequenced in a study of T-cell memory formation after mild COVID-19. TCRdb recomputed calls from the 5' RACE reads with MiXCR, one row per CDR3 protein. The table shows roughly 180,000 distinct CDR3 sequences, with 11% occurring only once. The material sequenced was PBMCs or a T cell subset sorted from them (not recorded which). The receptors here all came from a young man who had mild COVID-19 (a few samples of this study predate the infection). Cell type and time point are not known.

CDR3 region: CASSLDVWASPLHF. DNA of the CDR3: TGCGCCAGCAGCTTGGATGTCTGGGCTTCACCCCTCCACTTT. The J gene is TRBJ1-6, the V gene TRBV5-1; D gene unclear. V lost 0 bases to trimming and J lost 9 bases, with 10 bases between them. The CDR3 loop spans 14 amino acids. CDR1 and CDR2 from the germline V gene are SGHRS and YFSETQ.

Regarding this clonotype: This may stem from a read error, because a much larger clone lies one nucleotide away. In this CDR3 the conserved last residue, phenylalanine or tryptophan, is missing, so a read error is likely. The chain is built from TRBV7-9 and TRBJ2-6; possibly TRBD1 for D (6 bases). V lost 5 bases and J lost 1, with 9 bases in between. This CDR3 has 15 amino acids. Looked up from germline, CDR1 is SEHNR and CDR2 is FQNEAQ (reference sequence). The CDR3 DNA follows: TGTGCCAGCAGCCCTACAGGGTCTGGGGCCAACGTCCTGACTTTA. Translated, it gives CASSPTGSGANVLTL.

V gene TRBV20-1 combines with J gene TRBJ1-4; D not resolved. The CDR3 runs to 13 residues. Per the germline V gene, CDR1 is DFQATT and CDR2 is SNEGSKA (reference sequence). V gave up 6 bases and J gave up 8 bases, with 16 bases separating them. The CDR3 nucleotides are TGCAGTGCCCAGAATCACGGAGGCGAAAAACTGTTTTTT. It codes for CSAQNHGGEKLFF.

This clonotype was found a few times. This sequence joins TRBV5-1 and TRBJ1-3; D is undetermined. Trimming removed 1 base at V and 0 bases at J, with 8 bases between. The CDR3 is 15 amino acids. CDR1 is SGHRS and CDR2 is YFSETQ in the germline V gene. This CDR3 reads CASSLTASSGNTIYF. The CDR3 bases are TGCGCCAGCAGCTTGACCGCCTCCTCTGGAAACACCATATATTTT.

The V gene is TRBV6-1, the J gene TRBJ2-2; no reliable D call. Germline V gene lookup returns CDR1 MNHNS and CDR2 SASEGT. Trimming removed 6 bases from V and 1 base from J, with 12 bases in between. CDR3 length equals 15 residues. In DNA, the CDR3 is TGTGCCAGCAGCTGGGTCTTTGAGAACACCGGGGAGCTGTTTTTT. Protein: CASSWVFENTGELFF.

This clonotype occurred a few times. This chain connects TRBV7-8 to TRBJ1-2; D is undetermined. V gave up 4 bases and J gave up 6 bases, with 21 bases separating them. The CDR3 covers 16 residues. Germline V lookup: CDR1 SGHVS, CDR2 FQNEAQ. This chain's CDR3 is CASSYDGSGEVDGYTF. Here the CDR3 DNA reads TGTGCCAGCAGCTACGACGGGTCTGGAGAGGTGGATGGCTACACCTTC.

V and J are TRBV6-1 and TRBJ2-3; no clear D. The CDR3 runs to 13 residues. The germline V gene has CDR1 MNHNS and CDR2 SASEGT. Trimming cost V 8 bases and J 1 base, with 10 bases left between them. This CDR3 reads CASGVYGTDTQYF. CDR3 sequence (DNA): TGTGCCAGCGGGGTTTATGGCACAGATACGCAGTATTTT.

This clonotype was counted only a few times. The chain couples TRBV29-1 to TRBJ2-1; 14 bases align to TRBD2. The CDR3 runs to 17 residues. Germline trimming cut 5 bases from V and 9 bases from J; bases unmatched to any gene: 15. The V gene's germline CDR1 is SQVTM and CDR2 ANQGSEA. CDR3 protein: CSVPPPGGLAGEFEQFF. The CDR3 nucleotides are TGCAGCGTTCCCCCCCCCGGGGGACTAGCGGGGGAATTTGAGCAGTTCTTC.

CDR3 in amino acids: CASSQTPGQVSHEQYF. The CDR3 nucleotides read TGCGCCAGCAGCCAGACCCCCGGACAGGTATCCCACGAGCAGTACTTC. The chain recombines TRBV4-3 with TRBJ2-7, with TRBD1 identical over 7 bases. The germline gives CDR1 LGHNA, CDR2 YSLEER. Trimming at V came to 3 bases and at J to 5 bases, leaving 13 bases not matched to a gene. The CDR3 is 16 residues long.

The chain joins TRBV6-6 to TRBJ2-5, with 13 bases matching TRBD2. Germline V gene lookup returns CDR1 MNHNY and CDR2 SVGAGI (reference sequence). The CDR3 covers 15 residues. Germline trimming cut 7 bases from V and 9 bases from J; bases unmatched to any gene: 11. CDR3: CASNDLGLAGRSQYF. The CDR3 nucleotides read TGTGCCAGCAACGACCTGGGACTAGCGGGAAGGTCCCAGTACTTC.

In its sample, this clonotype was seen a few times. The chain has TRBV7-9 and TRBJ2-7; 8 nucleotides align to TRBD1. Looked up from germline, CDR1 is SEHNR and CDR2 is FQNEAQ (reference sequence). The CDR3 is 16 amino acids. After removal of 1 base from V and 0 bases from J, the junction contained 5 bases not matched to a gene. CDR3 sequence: CASSLGVGQGSYEQYF. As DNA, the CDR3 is TGTGCCAGCAGCTTAGGAGTCGGACAGGGCTCCTACGAGCAGTACTTC.

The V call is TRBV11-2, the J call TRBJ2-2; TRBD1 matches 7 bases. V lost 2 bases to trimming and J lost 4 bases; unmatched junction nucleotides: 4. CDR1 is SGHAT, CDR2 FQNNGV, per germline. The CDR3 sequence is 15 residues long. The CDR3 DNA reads TGTGCCAGCAGCTTAAGGAAGGGGGCCACCGGGGAGCTGTTTTTT. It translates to CASSLRKGATGELFF. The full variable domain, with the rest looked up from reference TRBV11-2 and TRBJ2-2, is EAGVAQSPRYKIIEKRQSVAFWCNPISGHATLYWYQQILGQGPKLLIQFQNNGVVDDSQLPKDRFSAERLKGVDSTLKIQPAKLEDSAVYLCASSLRKGATGELFFGEGSRLTVL.

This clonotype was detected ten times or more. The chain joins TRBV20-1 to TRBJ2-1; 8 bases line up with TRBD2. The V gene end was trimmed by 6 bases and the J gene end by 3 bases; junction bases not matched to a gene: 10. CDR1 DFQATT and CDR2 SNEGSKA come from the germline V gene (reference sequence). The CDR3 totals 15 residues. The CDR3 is CSAEPQRGYYNEQFF. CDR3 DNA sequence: TGCAGTGCCGAGCCCCAGCGGGGGTACTACAATGAGCAGTTCTTC.

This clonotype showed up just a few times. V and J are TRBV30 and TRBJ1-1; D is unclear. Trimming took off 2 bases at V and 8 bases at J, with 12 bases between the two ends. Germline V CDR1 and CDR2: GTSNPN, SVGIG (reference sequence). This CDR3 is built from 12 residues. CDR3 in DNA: TGTGCCTGGAGTTTAGGCAGCTCGGAAGCTTTCTTT. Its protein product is CAWSLGSSEAFF. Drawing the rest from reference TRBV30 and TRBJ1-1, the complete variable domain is SQTIHQWPATLVQPVGSPLSLECTVEGTSNPNLYWYRQAAGRGLQLLFYSVGIGQISSEVPQNLSASRPQDRQFILSSKKLLLSDSGFYLCAWSLGSSEAFFGQGTRLTVV.

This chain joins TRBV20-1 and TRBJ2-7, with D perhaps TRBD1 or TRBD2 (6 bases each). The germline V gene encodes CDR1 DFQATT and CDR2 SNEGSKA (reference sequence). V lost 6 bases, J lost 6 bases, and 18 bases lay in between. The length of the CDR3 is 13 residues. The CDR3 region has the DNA TGCAGTGCAGGGGGGCTAGCGATCTCCGAGCAGTACTTC. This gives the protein CSAGGLAISEQYF.

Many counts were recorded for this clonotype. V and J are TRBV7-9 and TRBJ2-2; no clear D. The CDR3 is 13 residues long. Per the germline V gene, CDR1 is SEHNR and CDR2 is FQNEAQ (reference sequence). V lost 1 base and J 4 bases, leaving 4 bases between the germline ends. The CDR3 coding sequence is TGTGCCAGCAGCTTAGATCGCACCGGGGAGCTGTTTTTT. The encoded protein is CASSLDRTGELFF. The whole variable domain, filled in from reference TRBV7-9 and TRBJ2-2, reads DTGVSQNPRHKITKRGQNVTFRCDPISEHNRLYWYRQTLGQGPEFLTYFQNEAQLEKSRLLSDRFSAERPKGSFSTLEIQRTEQGDSAMYLCASSLDRTGELFFGEGSRLTVL.

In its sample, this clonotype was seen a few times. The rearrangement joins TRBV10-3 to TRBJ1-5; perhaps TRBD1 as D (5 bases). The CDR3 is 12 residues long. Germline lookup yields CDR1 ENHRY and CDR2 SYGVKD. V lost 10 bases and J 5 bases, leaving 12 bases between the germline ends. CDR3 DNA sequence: TGTGCCACTCGCGGGGGGGATCAGCCCCAGCATTTT. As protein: CATRGGDQPQHF.

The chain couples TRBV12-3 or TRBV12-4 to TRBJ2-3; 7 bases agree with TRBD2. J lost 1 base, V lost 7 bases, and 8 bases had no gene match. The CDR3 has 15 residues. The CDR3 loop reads CASTYGGEGTDTQYF. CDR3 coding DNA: TGTGCCAGCACCTATGGGGGGGAGGGCACAGATACGCAGTATTTT.

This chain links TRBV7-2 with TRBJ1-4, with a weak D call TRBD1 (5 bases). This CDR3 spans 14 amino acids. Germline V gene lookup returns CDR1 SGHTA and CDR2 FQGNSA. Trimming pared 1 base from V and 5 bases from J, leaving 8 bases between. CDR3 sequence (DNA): TGTGCCAGCAGCTTAGGGGGCTTGAATGAAAAACTGTTTTTT. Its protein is CASSLGGLNEKLFF. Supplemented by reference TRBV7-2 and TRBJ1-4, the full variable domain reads GAGVSQSPSNKVTEKGKDVELRCDPISGHTALYWYRQSLGQGLEFLIYFQGNSAPDKSGLPSDRFSAERTGGSVSTLTIQRTQQEDSAVYLCASSLGGLNEKLFFGSGTQLSVL.

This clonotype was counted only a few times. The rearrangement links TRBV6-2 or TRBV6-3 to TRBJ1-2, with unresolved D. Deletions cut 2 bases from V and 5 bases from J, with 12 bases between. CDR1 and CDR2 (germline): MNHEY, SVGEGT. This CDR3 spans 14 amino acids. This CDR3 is CASSYIPGGYGYTF. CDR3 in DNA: TGTGCCAGCAGTTACATCCCAGGAGGGTATGGCTACACCTTC.

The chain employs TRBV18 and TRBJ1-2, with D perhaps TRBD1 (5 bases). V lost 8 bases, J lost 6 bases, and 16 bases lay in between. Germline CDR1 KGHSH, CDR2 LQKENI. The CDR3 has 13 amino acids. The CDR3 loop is CASTPQGGDGYTF. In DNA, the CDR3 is TGTGCCAGCACTCCCCAGGGAGGTGATGGCTACACCTTC.

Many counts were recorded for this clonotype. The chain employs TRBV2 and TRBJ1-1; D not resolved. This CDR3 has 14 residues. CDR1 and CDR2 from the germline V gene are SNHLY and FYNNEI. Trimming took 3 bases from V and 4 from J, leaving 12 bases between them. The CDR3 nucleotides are TGTGCCAGCAGTGAGGGATGGGTCGCCACTGAAGCTTTCTTT. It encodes CASSEGWVATEAFF.